Listed here is a single T cell receptor (beta chain). The antigen is unknown. The data were obtained in a study of identical twins' blood T cells. Across the study: Roughly 6 alpha and six beta libraries together yielded tens of millions of reads.

General observations from the study: Twins shared more top CDR3 clonotypes than unrelated donors did.

Both ends of each TCR cDNA library bore sample-specific barcodes. TCRdb analysed the 5' RACE reads with MiXCR anew, one entry per CDR3 protein. The sample lists 350,000 to 400,000 distinct CDR3 sequences, around 30% seen once, with around 5.6% in the top ten. The CDR3 consists of 13 residues. Germline V gives CDR1 MNHEY, CDR2 SMNVEV (reference sequence). V was trimmed by 4 bases and J by 2 bases, leaving 9 bases between them. The source material was PBMCs. V gene TRBV27 combines with J gene TRBJ2-7; D possibly corresponds to TRBD1 (6 bases). The TCR originated in a woman between 18 and 55 years old in good health. In DNA, the CDR3 is TGTGCCAGCAGTTCCGGACAGACCTACGAGCAGTACTTC. Amino acids: CASSSGQTYEQYF.